The clone carrying this T cell receptor beta chain was counted many times. These data originate in a study of identical twins. The donors were all healthy and Caucasian. A single record per CDR3 protein comes from TCRdb applying MiXCR to the 5' RACE reads. The data show about 700,000 distinct CDR3 sequences, 6% to 6.5% seen once. Germline V lookup: CDR1 SEHNR, CDR2 FQNEAQ (reference sequence). With V trimmed by 10 bases and J by 7 bases, 3 bases remained unmatched. There are 11 residues in the CDR3. The sequencing sample was made of naive T cells sorted from blood. The receptor was isolated from a man aged 18 to 35 in good health. The J gene is TRBJ1-2, the V gene TRBV7-9; 10 bases fit TRBD1. CDR3 loop: CATRTGGGYTF. The DNA for the CDR3 is TGTGCCACCAGGACAGGGGGTGGCTACACCTTC.